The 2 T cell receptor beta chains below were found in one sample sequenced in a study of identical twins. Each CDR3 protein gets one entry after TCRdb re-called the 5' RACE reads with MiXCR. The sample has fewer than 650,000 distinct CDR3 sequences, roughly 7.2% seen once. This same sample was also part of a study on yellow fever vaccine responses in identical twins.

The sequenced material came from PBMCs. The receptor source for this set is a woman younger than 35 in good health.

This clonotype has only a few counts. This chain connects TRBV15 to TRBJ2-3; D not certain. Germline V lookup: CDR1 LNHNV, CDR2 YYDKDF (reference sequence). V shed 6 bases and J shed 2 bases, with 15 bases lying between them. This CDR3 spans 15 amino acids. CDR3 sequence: CATRGTVTSTDTQYF. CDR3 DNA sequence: TGTGCCACCAGAGGTACAGTAACCTCCACAGATACGCAGTATTTT.

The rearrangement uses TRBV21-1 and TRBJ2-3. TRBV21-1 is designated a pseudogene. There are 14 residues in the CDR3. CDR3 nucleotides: TGTGCCAGCCGACGGAAGGATGGCACAGATACGCAGTATTTT. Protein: CASRRKDGTDTQYF.